This T cell receptor (beta chain) was profiled in a study of post-analysis software for immune sequencing data (dated by TCRdb to 2013 to 2016). For the study in its entirety: Relapsing-remitting, secondary progressive and progressive-relapsing multiple sclerosis were recorded as disease courses, and subtype annotation was lacking for some patients. A subset of samples was prepared in parallel using single-end sample barcoding, then pooled and co-amplified after Illumina adapter ligation. The patient repertoires were set against about 12 previously published healthy control repertoires from donors whose ages ranged from roughly 6 to 26 years. The study at large found these results: The multiple sclerosis patient group was slightly younger than the control group. A handful of TRBV segments, including TRBV5-6, TRBV5-1 and TRBV20-1, were significantly more frequent in patients than controls. Multiple sclerosis patients had significantly lower normalized Chao1 diversity than controls, a result that suggests substantial peripheral T-cell clonal expansion. Direct clustering with F measure revealed strong co-clustering of samples prepared in the same batch, which led to a batch-effect correction.

To demonstrate the VDJtools post-analysis software, TCR beta repertoires were profiled from the peripheral blood of 10 to 15 young patients with multiple sclerosis. Multiple sclerosis patients were children and adolescents aged 6 to 15 years. V is cut by 2 bases and J by 5 bases, and the space between the germline ends is 16 bases. CDR1 and CDR2 are read off the germline V gene as SGHRS and YFSETQ. The CDR3 contains 15 residues, cysteine and phenylalanine counted. Just CDR3 DNA is preserved here, 45 bases in frame from base 1. On this clonotype: Its antigen is still unknown. Per-base quality was not reported, and no clone a single base away is much larger than it.

Libraries came from PCR. The sequencer was an Illumina HiSeq 2500. To reduce PCR and sequencing biases, unique molecular identifiers were built into the TCR beta cDNA libraries. Every 1 to 10 million input T cells yielded approximately 500,000 cDNA molecules, meaning each molecule approximated one T cell. The same protocol used for the earlier healthy control dataset was applied to prepare and sequence the patient libraries. Within a given batch, samples were prepared together, multiplexed and sequenced on the same HiSeq lane. The authors' analysis ran thus. Raw barcoded reads were processed with MIGEC, and single-read molecular identifier groups were discarded before consensus assembly and CDR3 extraction. Clonotype tables were post-analysed with VDJtools, and diversity was normalized by down-sampling all datasets to the smallest sample size. In repertoire overlap clustering, CDR3 amino acid sequences, but not nucleotide sequences, were matched to correct batch-related cross-sample contamination. The public reads were quality trimmed at Q25 with fastp and then assembled into clones with MiXCR by TCRdb, keeping productive beta chains. For every CDR3 protein sequence, its rows merge into one entry that carries the most common genes and DNA. It is TCRdb's table, rather than the study itself, that gives the V and J calls and clone size. The sample profile shows hundreds of thousands of distinct CDR3 sequences; about 32% of them were found once. The ten largest clones capture 0.5% to 0.6% of the sample.

The V and J segments used are TRBV5-1 and TRBJ2-5, with the D gene possibly TRBD1 or TRBD2, each one fitting 5 bases. Material for sequencing was blood. This TCR was recovered from a girl aged 10 to 17 with multiple sclerosis. The sequence in DNA is TGCGCCAGCAGCTTTGGTGGTGGGACGGGGGAGACCCAGTACTTC. This is translated as CASSFGGGTGETQYF.